This is a list of T cell receptor beta chains from one sample in a study of CD8 T cells in ankylosing spondylitis. In TCRdb, the 5' RACE reads were re-called with MiXCR into one record per CDR3 protein. Of about 350,000 distinct CDR3 sequences listed, 20% to 25% are singletons. Sequenced sample: blood, either unsorted or a sorted T cell fraction (not recorded which). These receptor sequences come from a male donor with ankylosing spondylitis or in good health (not recorded which). Each CDR3 is given with its conserved first and last residue. The D gene is left open where the match is weak. Clone size is not always given. Where it is, it says once, few, many or a class for expanded clones.

abundance: few
d_gene: .
v_gene: TRBV4-2
j_gene: TRBJ1-5
CDR3aa: CASSLWTGGNQPQHF
CDR3nt: TGTGCCAGCAGCCTCTGGACGGGGGGCAATCAGCCCCAGCATTTT

abundance: .
d_gene: TRBD1
v_gene: TRBV7-9
j_gene: TRBJ1-2
CDR3aa: CASRPTGEVYGYTF
CDR3nt: TGTGCCAGCAGGCCGACAGGGGAGGTCTATGGCTACACCTTC

abundance: .
d_gene: .
v_gene: TRBV29-1
j_gene: TRBJ2-7
CDR3aa: CSVRHPGSYEQYF
CDR3nt: TGCAGCGTTCGGCACCCCGGTAGCTACGAGCAGTACTTC

abundance: few
d_gene: TRBD2
v_gene: TRBV7-9
j_gene: TRBJ2-1
CDR3aa: CASSLVAGGFHNEQFF
CDR3nt: TGTGCCAGCAGCTTAGTAGCGGGGGGCTTCCACAATGAGCAGTTCTTC

abundance: many
d_gene: .
v_gene: TRBV6-4
j_gene: TRBJ2-3
CDR3aa: CASSESVNAGDTQYF
CDR3nt: TGTGCCAGCAGTGAAAGTGTGAACGCGGGTGATACGCAGTATTTT

abundance: few
d_gene: TRBD1
v_gene: TRBV12-3/TRBV12-4
j_gene: TRBJ2-1
CDR3aa: CASSSGDRGLSYNEQFF
CDR3nt: TGTGCCAGCAGTTCGGGGGACAGGGGACTATCATACAATGAGCAGTTCTTC

abundance: few
d_gene: TRBD1
v_gene: TRBV12-3/TRBV12-4
j_gene: TRBJ2-7
CDR3aa: CASSRGTGIYEQYF
CDR3nt: TGTGCCAGCAGCCGAGGGACAGGGATCTACGAGCAGTACTTC

abundance: few
d_gene: TRBD2
v_gene: TRBV9
j_gene: TRBJ2-5
CDR3aa: CASSAGGAQETQYF
CDR3nt: TGTGCCAGCAGCGCCGGGGGGGCACAAGAGACCCAGTACTTC

abundance: .
d_gene: .
v_gene: TRBV11-2
j_gene: TRBJ2-1
CDR3aa: CASSSTGSEQFF
CDR3nt: TGTGCCAGCAGCTCCACGGGAAGTGAGCAGTTCTTC

abundance: few
d_gene: .
v_gene: TRBV27
j_gene: TRBJ2-7
CDR3aa: CASSLSGGGEQYF
CDR3nt: TGTGCCAGCAGTTTATCAGGGGGTGGTGAGCAGTACTTC

abundance: few
d_gene: .
v_gene: TRBV21-1
j_gene: TRBJ2-7
CDR3aa: CATGTGGEQYF
CDR3nt: TGTGCCACGGGGACAGGGGGCGAGCAGTACTTC

abundance: .
d_gene: .
v_gene: TRBV7-9
j_gene: TRBJ2-7
CDR3aa: CASSLQASYEQYF
CDR3nt: TGTGCCAGCAGCTTACAGGCATCCTACGAGCAGTACTTC

abundance: .
d_gene: .
v_gene: TRBV6-5
j_gene: TRBJ2-7
CDR3aa: CASSYGNHEQYF
CDR3nt: TGTGCCAGCAGTTACGGGAACCACGAGCAGTACTTC

abundance: .
d_gene: .
v_gene: TRBV27
j_gene: TRBJ2-7
CDR3aa: CASTQRQGGAYEQYF
CDR3nt: TGTGCCAGCACCCAGAGGCAGGGGGGCGCCTACGAGCAGTACTTC

abundance: .
d_gene: TRBD2
v_gene: TRBV25-1
j_gene: TRBJ2-7
CDR3aa: CASSEGLVYEQYF
CDR3nt: TGTGCCAGCAGTGAAGGACTAGTCTACGAGCAGTACTTC

abundance: .
d_gene: TRBD1
v_gene: TRBV19
j_gene: TRBJ2-1
CDR3aa: CASKVRGLGNEQFF
CDR3nt: TGTGCCAGTAAAGTTAGGGGGCTCGGCAATGAGCAGTTCTTC

abundance: .
d_gene: .
v_gene: TRBV27
j_gene: TRBJ2-7
CDR3aa: CASSPGIVGQSYEQYF
CDR3nt: TGTGCCAGCAGCCCCGGAATTGTGGGACAATCCTACGAGCAGTACTTC

abundance: few
d_gene: .
v_gene: TRBV25-1
j_gene: TRBJ2-3
CDR3aa: CASQTDTQYF
CDR3nt: TGTGCCAGTCAAACAGATACGCAGTATTTT

abundance: .
d_gene: .
v_gene: TRBV11-2
j_gene: TRBJ2-7
CDR3aa: CASSLVGQNEQYF
CDR3nt: TGTGCCAGCAGCTTAGTGGGGCAGAACGAGCAGTACTTC

abundance: once
d_gene: .
v_gene: TRBV2
j_gene: TRBJ2-3
CDR3aa: CASSETPDTQYF
CDR3nt: TGTGCCAGCAGTGAGACGCCAGATACGCAGTATTTT

abundance: few
d_gene: .
v_gene: TRBV24-1
j_gene: TRBJ2-5
CDR3aa: CATSDFRGQPQETQYF
CDR3nt: TGTGCCACCAGTGATTTCCGCGGGCAGCCGCAAGAGACCCAGTACTTC

abundance: few
d_gene: .
v_gene: TRBV6-1
j_gene: TRBJ1-5
CDR3aa: CASSPRTDPGGQPQHF
CDR3nt: TGTGCCAGCAGTCCACGGACAGACCCGGGAGGTCAGCCCCAGCATTTT

abundance: .
d_gene: .
v_gene: TRBV12-5
j_gene: TRBJ2-2
CDR3aa: CASGSTNTGELFF
CDR3nt: TGTGCTAGTGGTTCGACCAACACCGGGGAGCTGTTTTTT

abundance: .
d_gene: .
v_gene: TRBV29-1
j_gene: TRBJ2-7
CDR3aa: CSVGVHSYEQYF
CDR3nt: TGCAGCGTTGGTGTACACTCCTACGAGCAGTACTTC

abundance: .
d_gene: .
v_gene: TRBV30
j_gene: TRBJ2-7
CDR3aa: CAWSVEGYEQYF
CDR3nt: TGTGCCTGGAGTGTAGAGGGATACGAGCAGTACTTC

abundance: few
d_gene: TRBD1
v_gene: TRBV6-1
j_gene: TRBJ2-5
CDR3aa: CASLRRGQRETQYF
CDR3nt: TGTGCCAGCTTGCGCAGGGGGCAAAGAGAGACCCAGTACTTC

abundance: once
d_gene: .
v_gene: TRBV12-3/TRBV12-4
j_gene: TRBJ2-7
CDR3aa: CASSLVRQGHEQYF
CDR3nt: TGTGCCAGCAGTTTGGTTAGGCAGGGCCACGAGCAGTACTTC

abundance: few
d_gene: .
v_gene: TRBV10-2
j_gene: TRBJ2-7
CDR3aa: CASSEFGAGSYEQYF
CDR3nt: TGCGCCAGCAGTGAGTTCGGGGCAGGATCCTACGAGCAGTACTTC

abundance: .
d_gene: TRBD2
v_gene: TRBV20-1
j_gene: TRBJ2-5
CDR3aa: CSARLPSGGYQETQYF
CDR3nt: TGCAGTGCTAGACTTCCTAGCGGGGGCTACCAAGAGACCCAGTACTTC

abundance: few
d_gene: .
v_gene: TRBV12-3/TRBV12-4
j_gene: TRBJ2-5
CDR3aa: CASASRLFQETQYF
CDR3nt: TGTGCCAGCGCCTCAAGACTATTCCAAGAGACCCAGTACTTC